This entry describes one T cell receptor beta chain. The antigen is unknown. These data originate in a study of T cells in Graves' hyperthyroidism and ophthalmopathy. The overall study: Any treatment followed the collection of peripheral blood at initial diagnosis. Study conclusions and caveats: Most expanded thyroid clonotypes above 0.001 recurred in blood. The model made its ophthalmopathy prediction, and onset followed a median about 5.9 months later.

The V gene's germline CDR1 is SQVTM and CDR2 ANQGSEA. This CDR3 is 16 amino acids long. V lost 5 bases, J lost 0 bases, and 20 bases lay in between. Patients showing uncontrolled infection, other autoimmune disease, pregnancy or lactation were ineligible. It was RNA transcripts that yielded the amplified TCR beta CDR3 regions. Using the HTBI primer set, a first-round RT-PCR was run on the TCR CDR3. TCRdb reprocessed the multiplex PCR reads via MiXCR and lists one record per CDR3 protein. The table includes 500,000 or so distinct CDR3 sequences, roughly 15% detected once. The sample taken for sequencing was blood. This TCR came from a woman aged 18-35 years with Graves' ophthalmopathy. This chain links TRBV29-1 with TRBJ2-7, with D possibly TRBD2 on 6 matching bases. CDR3 residues: CSVLQPTLANSYEQYF. CDR3 DNA: TGCAGCGTTCTCCAACCCACTCTAGCGAACTCCTACGAGCAGTACTTC.